The clone carrying this T cell receptor (beta chain) was counted once. This sample is part of a study of blood T cell repertoires in COVID-19. As originally analysed: Amplification from reference gene primers served as the basis for estimated nucleated cell counts. The assay was immunoSEQ multiplex PCR, and TCRdb's table has in-frame clones only and misses some. V and J calls and clone size are copied from that table; D and trimming were computed from the DNA. The table lists a few hundred thousand clones, about 90% of them singletons. From germline, CDR1 is SGHTA and CDR2 FQGNSA. The ends were cut back, 5 bases at V and 3 bases at J, with 10 bases in the middle. The CDR3 spans 13 residues. Residents of approximately 25 US areas, aged roughly 18 to 95 years, made up the participants.

This TCR came from a woman aged 30 to 39 who had recovered from COVID-19. The rearrangement joins TRBV7-2 to TRBJ1-2; no clear D gene. The specimen was PBMCs or T cells enriched from blood (not recorded which). CDR3 sequence: CASSPGIYYGYTF. The CDR3 DNA sequence: TGTGCCAGCAGCCCCGGGATTTACTATGGCTACACCTTC.